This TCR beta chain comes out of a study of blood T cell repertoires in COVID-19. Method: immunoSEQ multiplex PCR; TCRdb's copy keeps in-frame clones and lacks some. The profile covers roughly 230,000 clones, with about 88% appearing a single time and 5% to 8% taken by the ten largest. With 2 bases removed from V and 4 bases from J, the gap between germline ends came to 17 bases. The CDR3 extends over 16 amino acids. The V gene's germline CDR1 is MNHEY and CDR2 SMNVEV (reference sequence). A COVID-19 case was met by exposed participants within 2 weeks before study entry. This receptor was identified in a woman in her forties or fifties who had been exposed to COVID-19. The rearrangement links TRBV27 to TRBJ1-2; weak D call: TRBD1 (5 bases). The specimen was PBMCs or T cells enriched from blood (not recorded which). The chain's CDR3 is CASSLTGERASYGYTF. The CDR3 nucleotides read TGTGCCAGCAGTTTAACGGGGGAACGGGCGTCCTATGGCTACACCTTC.